This T cell receptor beta chain was sequenced during a study of T cell repertoires in cytomegalovirus infection. Study in general: Based on public TCR beta signatures, there were indications of CMV infection and of a matching HLA type. Study outcomes and limitations: Cumulative public TCR beta family frequency identified CMV carriers with the relevant HLA. HLA-C-restricted CMV clonotypes gave the most frequent clonotype in two of eight donors.

TCRdb called the reads again in MiXCR, with one record for every CDR3 protein. This table has approximately 180,000 distinct CDR3 sequences, about 18% appearing once. The germline CDR1 and CDR2 sequences are SEHNR and FQNEAQ (reference sequence). Trimming removed 2 bases at V and 3 bases at J, with 7 bases between. The CDR3 covers 14 residues. On this clonotype itself: Antigen unknown.

The J gene is TRBJ1-4, the V gene TRBV7-9, with no clear D. The source is a human donor in good health (CMV status not recorded). Some clones in this sample may be carry-over from other donors' samples. Sequencing was performed on CD8+ T cells from PBMCs. Here the CDR3 reads CASSLSGANEKLFF. The CDR3 region has the DNA TGTGCCAGCAGCTTATCCGGGGCTAATGAAAAACTGTTTTTT.